Here is one TCR beta chain with its context. Its antigen is undetermined. Any gene name here is a mouse gene name. The CDR3 end is not reached by the read, which stops 1 residue before it; the germline J gene fills it in. This entry belongs to a study of tissue T cells after allogeneic stem cell transplantation. Study-level findings and limits: Sampling depth was limited, and the cohort was small and clinically varied.

Clones were read by immunoSEQ multiplex PCR, and TCRdb kept only the in-frame ones, dropping some. Of some 7,800 clones listed, 68% are singletons. Trimming took 4 bases from V and 0 from J, leaving 7 bases between them. Germline CDR1 and CDR2: LGHNA and YNLKQL (reference sequence). This CDR3 is 14 amino acids long. J is TRBJ2-1 and V is TRBV5; possible D gene TRBD1, 5 bases. Sequencing was performed on blood. This TCR was recovered from a female BALB/c mouse in good health. The strain bears MHC haplotype H2-d. The part of the CDR3 DNA that was read is TGTGCCAGCAGCCCGACAGATAACTATGCTGAGCAGTTC. Amino acids: CASSPTDNYAEQF. The whole CDR3 region reads CASSPTDNYAEQFF.